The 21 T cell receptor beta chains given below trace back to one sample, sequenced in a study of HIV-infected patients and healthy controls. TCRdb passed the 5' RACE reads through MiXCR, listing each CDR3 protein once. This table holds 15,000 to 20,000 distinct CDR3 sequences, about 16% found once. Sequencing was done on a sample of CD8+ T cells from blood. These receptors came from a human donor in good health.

For the CDR3, the DNA is TGTGCCGGGTGGACTAGCGGGCTCTCGGCGAACACCGGGGAGCTGTTTTTT. Its protein product is CAGWTSGLSANTGELFF. The chain combines TRBV5-8 with TRBJ2-2; TRBD2 aligns across 11 bases. The CDR3 contains 17 residues. Germline V lookup: CDR1 SGHTS, CDR2 YDEGEE. Trimming took 10 bases from V and 0 from J; bases not matched to a gene: 11.

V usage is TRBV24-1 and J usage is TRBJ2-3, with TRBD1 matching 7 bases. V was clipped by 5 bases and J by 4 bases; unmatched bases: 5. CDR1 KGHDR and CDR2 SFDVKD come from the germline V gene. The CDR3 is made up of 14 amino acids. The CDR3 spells CATSGRTGADTQYF. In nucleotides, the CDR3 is TGTGCCACCAGTGGCCGAACAGGGGCAGATACGCAGTATTTT.

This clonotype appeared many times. The CDR3 reads CSTSGTSAYNEQFF. DNA of the CDR3: TGCAGTACATCCGGGACTAGCGCGTACAATGAGCAGTTCTTC. This rearrangement joins TRBV20-1 to TRBJ2-1, with 10 bases identical to TRBD2. CDR3 length: 14 amino acids. CDR1 and CDR2 (germline): DFQATT, SNEGSKA (reference sequence). V gave up 8 bases and J gave up 4 bases; unmatched junction bases: 8.

Here the CDR3 reads CSARDFLVYNEQFF. CDR3 bases: TGCAGTGCTAGGGACTTCCTGGTCTACAATGAGCAGTTCTTC. The chain employs TRBV20-1 and TRBJ2-1; tentative D call: TRBD2 (5 bases). CDR1 and CDR2 (germline): DFQATT, SNEGSKA (reference sequence). The CDR3 spans 14 residues. The ends were cut back, 3 bases at V and 3 bases at J, with 12 bases in the middle.

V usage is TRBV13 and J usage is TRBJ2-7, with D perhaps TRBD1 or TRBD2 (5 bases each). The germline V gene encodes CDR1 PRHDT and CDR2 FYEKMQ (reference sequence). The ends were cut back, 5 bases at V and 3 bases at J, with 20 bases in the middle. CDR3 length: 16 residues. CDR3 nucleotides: TGTGCCAGCAGCCAGGGTTCCAGGGAGAGTCGCTACGAGCAGTACTTC. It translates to CASSQGSRESRYEQYF.

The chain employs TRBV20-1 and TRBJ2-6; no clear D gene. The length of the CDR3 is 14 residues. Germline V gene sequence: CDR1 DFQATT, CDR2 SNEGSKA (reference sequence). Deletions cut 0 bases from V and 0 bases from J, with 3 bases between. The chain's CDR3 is CSARDYSGANVLTF. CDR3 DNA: TGCAGTGCTAGAGACTACTCTGGGGCCAACGTCCTGACTTTC.

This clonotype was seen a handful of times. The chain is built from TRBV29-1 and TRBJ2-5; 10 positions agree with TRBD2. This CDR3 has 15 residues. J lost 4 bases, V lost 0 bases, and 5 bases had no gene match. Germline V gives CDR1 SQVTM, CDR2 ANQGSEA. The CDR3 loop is CSVEEGAGGLETQYF. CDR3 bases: TGCAGCGTTGAAGAAGGAGCGGGAGGGCTAGAGACCCAGTACTTC.

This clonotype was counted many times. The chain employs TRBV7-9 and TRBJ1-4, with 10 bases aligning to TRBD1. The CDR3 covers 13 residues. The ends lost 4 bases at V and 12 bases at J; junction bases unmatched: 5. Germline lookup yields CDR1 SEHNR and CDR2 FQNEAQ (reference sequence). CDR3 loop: CASSYRDRGQLFF. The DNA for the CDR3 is TGTGCCAGCAGCTACCGGGACAGGGGACAACTGTTTTTT.

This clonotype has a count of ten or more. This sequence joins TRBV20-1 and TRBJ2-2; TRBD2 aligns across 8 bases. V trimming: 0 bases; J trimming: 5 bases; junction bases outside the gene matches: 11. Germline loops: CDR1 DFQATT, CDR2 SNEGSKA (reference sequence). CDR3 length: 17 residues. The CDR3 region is CSARDVYAGGETGELFF. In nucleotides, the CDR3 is TGCAGTGCTAGAGATGTATACGCGGGGGGAGAGACCGGGGAGCTGTTTTTT.

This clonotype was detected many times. The CDR3 nucleotides are TGTGCCAGCAGCTCGTTGGATTCTAGCAATCAGCCCCAGCATTTT. Protein sequence: CASSSLDSSNQPQHF. V and J are TRBV28 and TRBJ1-5, with D uncertain. CDR1 and CDR2 from the germline V gene are MDHEN and SYDVKM. Trimming took off 6 bases at V and 0 bases at J, with 12 bases between the two ends. The CDR3 extends over 15 amino acids. Using reference TRBV28 and TRBJ1-5 for the parts outside the CDR3, the full variable domain is DVKVTQSSRYLVKRTGEKVFLECVQDMDHENMFWYRQDPGLGLRLIYFSYDVKMKEKGDIPEGYSVSREKKERFSLILESASTNQTSMYLCASSSLDSSNQPQHFGDGTRLSIL.

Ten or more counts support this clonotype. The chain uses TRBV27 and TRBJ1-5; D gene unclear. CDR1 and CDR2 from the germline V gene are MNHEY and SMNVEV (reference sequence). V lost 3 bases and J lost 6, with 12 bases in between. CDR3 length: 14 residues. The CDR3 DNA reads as TGTGCCAGCAGTTTTGGTGGTGTCTTTCAGCCCCAGCATTTT. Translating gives CASSFGGVFQPQHF.

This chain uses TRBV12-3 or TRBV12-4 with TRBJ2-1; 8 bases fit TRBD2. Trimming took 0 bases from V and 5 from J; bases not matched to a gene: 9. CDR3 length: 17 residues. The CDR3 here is CASSLALTLAENNEQFF. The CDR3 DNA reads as TGTGCCAGCAGTTTAGCGCTAACACTAGCGGAGAACAATGAGCAGTTCTTC.

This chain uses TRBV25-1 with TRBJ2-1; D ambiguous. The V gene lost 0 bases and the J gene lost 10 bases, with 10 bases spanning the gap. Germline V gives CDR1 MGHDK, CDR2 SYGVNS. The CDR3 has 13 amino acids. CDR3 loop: CASSEYSRTEQFF. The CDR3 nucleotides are TGTGCCAGCAGTGAATATTCGAGAACCGAGCAGTTCTTC.

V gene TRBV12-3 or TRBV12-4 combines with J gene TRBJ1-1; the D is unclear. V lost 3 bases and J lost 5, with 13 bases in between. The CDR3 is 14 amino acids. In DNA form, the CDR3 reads TGTGCCAGCAGTTTGTCCCGAGTTAGGACTGAAGCTTTCTTT. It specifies CASSLSRVRTEAFF.

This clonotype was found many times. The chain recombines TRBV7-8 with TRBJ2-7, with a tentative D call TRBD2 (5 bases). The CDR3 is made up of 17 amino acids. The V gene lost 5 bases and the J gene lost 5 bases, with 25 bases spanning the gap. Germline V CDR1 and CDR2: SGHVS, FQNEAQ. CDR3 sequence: CASSLSRSGIVWDEQYF. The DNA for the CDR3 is TGTGCCAGCAGCCTCTCCCGGTCCGGGATCGTCTGGGACGAGCAGTACTTC.

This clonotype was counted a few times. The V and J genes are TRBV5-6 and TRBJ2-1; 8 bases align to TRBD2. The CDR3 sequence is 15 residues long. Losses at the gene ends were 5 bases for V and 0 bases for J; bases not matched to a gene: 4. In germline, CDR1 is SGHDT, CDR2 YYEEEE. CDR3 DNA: TGTGCCAGCAGACCAAGCGGGAGCTCCTACAATGAGCAGTTCTTC. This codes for CASRPSGSSYNEQFF. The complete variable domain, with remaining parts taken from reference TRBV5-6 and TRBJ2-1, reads DAGVTQSPTHLIKTRGQQVTLRCSPKSGHDTVSWYQQALGQGPQFIFQYYEEEERQRGNFPDRFSGHQFPNYSSELNVNALLLGDSALYLCASRPSGSSYNEQFFGPGTRLTVL.

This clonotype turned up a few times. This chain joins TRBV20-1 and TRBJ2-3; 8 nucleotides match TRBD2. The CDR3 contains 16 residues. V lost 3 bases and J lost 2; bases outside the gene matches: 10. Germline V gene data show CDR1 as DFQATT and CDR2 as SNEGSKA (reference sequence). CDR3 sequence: CSARPGERGNTDTQYF. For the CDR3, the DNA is TGCAGTGCTAGGCCAGGGGAGCGGGGGAACACAGATACGCAGTATTTT.

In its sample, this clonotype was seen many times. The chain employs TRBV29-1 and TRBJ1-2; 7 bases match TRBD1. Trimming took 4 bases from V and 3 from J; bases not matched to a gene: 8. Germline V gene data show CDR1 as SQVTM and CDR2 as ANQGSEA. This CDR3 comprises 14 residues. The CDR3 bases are TGCAGCGTTGCCGACCGGGACAGATACTATGGCTACACCTTC. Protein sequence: CSVADRDRYYGYTF.

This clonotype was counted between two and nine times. The CDR3: CASSYGSGANVLTF. As DNA, the CDR3 is TGTGCCAGCAGTTACGGCTCTGGGGCCAACGTCCTGACTTTC. The rearrangement links TRBV6-2 or TRBV6-3 to TRBJ2-6; unclear D gene. This CDR3 spans 14 amino acids. Germline assignment: CDR1 MNHEY and CDR2 SVGEGT. V was trimmed by 2 bases and J by 0 bases, leaving 2 bases between them.

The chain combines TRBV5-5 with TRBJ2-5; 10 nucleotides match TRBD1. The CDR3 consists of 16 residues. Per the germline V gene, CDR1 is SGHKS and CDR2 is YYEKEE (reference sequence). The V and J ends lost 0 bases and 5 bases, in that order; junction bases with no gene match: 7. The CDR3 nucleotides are TGTGCCAGCAGCTTGGACCCGGGACAGGGGTGGGAGACCCAGTACTTC. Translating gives CASSLDPGQGWETQYF.

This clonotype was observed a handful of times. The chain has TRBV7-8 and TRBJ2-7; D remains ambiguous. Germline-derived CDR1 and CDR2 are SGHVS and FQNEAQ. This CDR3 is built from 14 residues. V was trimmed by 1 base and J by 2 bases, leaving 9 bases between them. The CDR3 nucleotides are TGTGCCAGCAGCTTAGGGACGGGCGCCTACGAGCAGTACTTC. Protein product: CASSLGTGAYEQYF.